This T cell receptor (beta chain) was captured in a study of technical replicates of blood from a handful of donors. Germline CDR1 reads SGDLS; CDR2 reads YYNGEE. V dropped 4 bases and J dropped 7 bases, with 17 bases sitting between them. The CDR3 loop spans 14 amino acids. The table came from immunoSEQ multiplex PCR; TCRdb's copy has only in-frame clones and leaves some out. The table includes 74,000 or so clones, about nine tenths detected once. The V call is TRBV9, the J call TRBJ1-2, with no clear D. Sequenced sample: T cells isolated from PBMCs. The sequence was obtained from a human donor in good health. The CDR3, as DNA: TGTGCCAGCAGCTCCAGGTTCGGGGTCGCTGGCTACACCTTC. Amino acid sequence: CASSSRFGVAGYTF.